This T cell receptor beta chain was obtained from a study of T cell responses to AZD1222 COVID-19 vaccine. Study in general: Pooled samples include second doses given at about 4 or 12 weeks.

Whole-study findings and limits: Spike was spanned by vaccine-associated CD4 TCRs, which were dominant at 160-218 and 743-854. The reported proportion of spike-specific TCRs targeting unmutated variant regions was nearly half. The peak T cell response came first, and repertoires were sampled only after it.

Measured with immunoSEQ multiplex PCR; TCRdb has only the in-frame clones, and not every one. The sample includes 100,000 to 150,000 clones, 70% to 90% seen only once; the top ten take 20% to 25%. The V end lost 8 bases, the J end lost 3 bases, and 20 bases lay between the germline ends. The CDR3 length is 16 residues. Per germline, CDR1 SNHLY and CDR2 FYNNEI. To note about this clone: Its antigen is currently unknown.

Material: peripheral blood, obtained on day 0 of AZD1222 vaccination. V is TRBV2 and J is TRBJ1-5, with D maybe TRBD1 (5 bases). The clonotype was recovered from an adult in good health. The chain's CDR3 is CASRDSSVGPNQPQHF. The CDR3 DNA follows: TGTGCCAGCCGAGACAGTTCGGTGGGGCCCAATCAGCCCCAGCATTTT.